This TCR beta chain was documented in a study of T cell clones after liver transplantation. Method: immunoSEQ multiplex PCR; TCRdb's copy keeps in-frame clones and lacks some. The sample holds about 76,000 clones, approximately 87% seen once. Notes on this clone: Its antigen is unknown.

Study-wide points: Graft donor-reactive T cells may have migrated into the graft rather than being deleted.

V was pared by 4 bases and J by 7 bases, with 5 bases between. CDR3 size: 12 residues. Looked up from germline, CDR1 is SGHTA and CDR2 is FQGNSA. The chain joins TRBV7-2 to TRBJ1-6; D gene uncertain. The source was CD4+ T cells from blood, collected at the 22-month timepoint. The sequence came from a human patient who received a liver transplant. Some T cells may have originated in the graft donor. CDR3 sequence reads: CASSSPNSPLHF. The CDR3 DNA is TGTGCCAGCAGCTCCCCAAATTCACCCCTCCACTTT.